This entry features one T cell receptor beta chain sequence. The authors sequenced TCR beta from blood CD8+ and CD4+ T cells. This sample stems from a study of CD8 T cells in Susac syndrome. This CDR3 comprises 12 residues. Germline loops: CDR1 GTSNPN, CDR2 SVGIG (reference sequence). Trimming took 5 bases from V and 6 from J, leaving 12 bases between them. Reverse transcription of about 0.5 to 1 ug RNA used random hexamers. Amplification of TCR beta CDR3 used immunoSEQ multiplex PCR across 54 Vbeta and 13 Jbeta. Using its own MiXCR run on the immunoSEQ multiplex PCR reads, TCRdb lists one record per CDR3 protein. The sample contains fewer than 350,000 distinct CDR3 sequences, around 92% of which appear only once.

This rearrangement joins TRBV30 to TRBJ2-3; D is uncertain. Sequencing used CD4+ T cells from PBMCs. This clonotype originated in a human donor with multiple sclerosis. The CDR3 DNA is TGTGCCTGGGGACCCGCCGAGGATACGCAGTATTTT. Translation: CAWGPAEDTQYF.